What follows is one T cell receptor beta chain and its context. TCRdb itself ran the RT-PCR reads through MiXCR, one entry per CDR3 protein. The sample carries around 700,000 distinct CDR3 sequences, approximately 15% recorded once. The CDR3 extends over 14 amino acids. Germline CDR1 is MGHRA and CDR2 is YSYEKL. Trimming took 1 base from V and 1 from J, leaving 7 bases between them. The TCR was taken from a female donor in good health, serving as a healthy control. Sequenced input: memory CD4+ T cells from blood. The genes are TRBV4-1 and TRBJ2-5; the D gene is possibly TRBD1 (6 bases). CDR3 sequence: CASSQGTVQETQYF. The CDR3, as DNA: TGCGCCAGCAGCCAAGGGACAGTCCAAGAGACCCAGTACTTC.